This note documents a single T cell receptor (beta chain) sequence. Its cognate antigen is unknown. These data are taken from a study of T cell responses to AZD1222 COVID-19 vaccine. Findings and caveats of the study: A reported finding is that nearly half of spike-specific TCRs target unmutated variant regions. It was only a handful of AZD1222 recipients who were seropositive at baseline. Spike-specific TCR repertoires showed rising breadth and depth after two AZD1222 doses.

Germline V gives CDR1 KGHSH, CDR2 LQKENI. The CDR3 is made up of 14 amino acids. Trimming removed 4 bases from V and 3 bases from J; junction bases left unmatched: 4. Method: immunoSEQ multiplex PCR; TCRdb's copy keeps in-frame clones and lacks some. Here the sample spans 180,000 or so clones, more than 75% being singletons. The clonotype was recovered from an adult who received the AZD1222 COVID-19 vaccine. Sequencing was performed on peripheral blood, taken 28 days after the second AZD1222 dose. V is TRBV18 and J is TRBJ2-7; 9 nucleotides align to TRBD2. DNA for the CDR3: TGTGCCAGCTCACGACAGACTAGCGGCTACGAGCAGTACTTC. The encoded protein is CASSRQTSGYEQYF. The whole variable domain, remainder taken from reference TRBV18 and TRBJ2-7, is NAGVMQNPRHLVRRRGQEARLRCSPMKGHSHVYWYRQLPEEGLKFMVYLQKENIIDESGMPKERFSAEFPKEGPSILRIQQVVRGDSAAYFCASSRQTSGYEQYFGPGTRLTVT.